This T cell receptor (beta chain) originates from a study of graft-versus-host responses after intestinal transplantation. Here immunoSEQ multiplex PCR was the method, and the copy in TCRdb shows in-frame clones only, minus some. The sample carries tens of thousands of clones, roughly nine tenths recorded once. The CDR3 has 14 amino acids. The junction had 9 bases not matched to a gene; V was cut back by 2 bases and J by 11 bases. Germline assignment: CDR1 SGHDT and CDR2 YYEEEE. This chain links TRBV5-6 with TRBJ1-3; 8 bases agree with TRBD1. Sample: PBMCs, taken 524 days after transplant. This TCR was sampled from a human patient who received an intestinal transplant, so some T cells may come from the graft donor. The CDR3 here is CASSLKTGDWAIYF. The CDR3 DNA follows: TGTGCCAGCAGCTTAAAGACAGGGGATTGGGCCATATATTTT.